The 11 T cell receptor beta chains given below trace back to one sample, sequenced in a study of T cell clonality in common variable immunodeficiency. Some clones are missing from TCRdb's copy, which holds only in-frame ones; the method was immunoSEQ multiplex PCR. The data show 50,000 or so clones, with none appearing a single time. What was sequenced was peripheral blood mononuclear cells. All receptors come from a person aged 18 to 75 in good health.

Ten or more counts support this clone. The read terminates 3 residues before the CDR3 end, so the remaining end is supplied by the germline J gene. The chain links TRBV5-6 to TRBJ2-1; D is perhaps TRBD1 (5 bases). CDR3 length: 12 amino acids. V gave up 4 bases and J gave up 9 bases, with 11 bases separating them. Germline V gene data show CDR1 as SGHDT and CDR2 as YYEEEE. CDR3 bases read: TGTGCCAGCAGCCCGCGGACACCTGAG. Its translation: CASSPRTPE. The full CDR3 reads CASSPRTPEQFF.

This clone showed up many times. The read ends 3 residues shy of where the CDR3 ends; the end is completed using the germline J gene. The V call is TRBV5-1, the J call TRBJ1-1; a possible D gene is TRBD1 (5 bases). The CDR3 extends over 14 amino acids. CDR1 SGHRS and CDR2 YFSETQ come from the germline V gene. The CDR3 spells CASSLTAGDVQAFF. The sequenced part of the CDR3 DNA is TGCGCCAGCAGCTTAACGGCGGGGGATGTCCAG.

This clone was seen ten or more times. The read terminates 3 residues ahead of where the CDR3 ends, so the germline J gene completes it. This chain connects TRBV5-6 to TRBJ2-7, with 8 nucleotides matching TRBD1. Germline CDR1 and CDR2: SGHDT and YYEEEE. Trimming at V came to 2 bases and at J to 2 bases, leaving 3 bases not matched to a gene. The CDR3 contains 14 residues. Incomplete CDR3 DNA: TGTGCCAGCAGCTTTGGGACAGGAGCCTACGAG. Translating gives CASSFGTGAYE. The complete CDR3 sequence is CASSFGTGAYEQYF.

This clone came up a few times. The sequence runs out 3 residues before the end of the CDR3; the remainder is reconstructed from the germline J gene. The V gene is TRBV7-9, the J gene TRBJ2-3, with a weak D call TRBD2 (7 bases). This CDR3 region has 15 residues. Germline V gives CDR1 SEHNR, CDR2 FQNEAQ (reference sequence). V gave up 1 base and J gave up 3 bases, with 11 bases separating them. CDR3 region: CASSLVGGATDTQYF. CDR3 DNA (partial): TGTGCCAGCAGCTTAGTAGGGGGGGCGACAGATACG.

Ten or more counts support this clone. The read terminates 3 residues ahead of where the CDR3 ends, so the germline J gene completes it. The V call is TRBV2, the J call TRBJ2-5; D is perhaps TRBD2 (6 bases). CDR1 is SNHLY and CDR2 is FYNNEI in the germline V gene. Trimming took off 8 bases at V and 0 bases at J, with 10 bases between the two ends. The CDR3 spans 13 residues. The CDR3 DNA, read in part, is TGTGCCAGCGGAGGAGGGCACCAAGAGACC. This encodes CASGGGHQET. The entire CDR3 protein is CASGGGHQETQYF.

Turning to this clone: The read stops 3 residues short of the end of the CDR3; the missing end is completed from the germline J gene. The chain joins TRBV30 to TRBJ2-5; TRBD2 agrees at 9 bases. Germline CDR1 and CDR2: GTSNPN and SVGIG (reference sequence). This CDR3 spans 15 amino acids. The CDR3 here is CAWSHSAGGTDTQYF. The CDR3 DNA, read in part, is TGTGCCTGGAGTCACTCAGCGGGGGGCACAGATACC. Drawing the rest from reference TRBV30 and TRBJ2-5, the complete variable domain is SQTIHQWPATLVQPVGSPLSLECTVEGTSNPNLYWYRQAAGRGLQLLFYSVGIGQISSEVPQNLSASRPQDRQFILSSKKLLLSDSGFYLCAWSHSAGGTDTQYFGPGTRLLVL.

A word on this clone: A far larger clone is only one base removed, so a read error is likely. The read ends 3 residues before the CDR3 terminus; that terminus is restored from the germline J gene. The V gene is TRBV30, the J gene TRBJ2-4, with D tentatively TRBD1 (5 bases). The CDR3 consists of 13 residues. Looked up from germline, CDR1 is GTSNPN and CDR2 is SVGIG (reference sequence). CDR3 protein: CAWSAGIDQPQYF. Partial CDR3 DNA: TGTGCCTGGAGTGCAGGGATAGACCAGCCT.

This clone was observed a handful of times. The read stops 3 residues short of the end of the CDR3; the missing end is completed from the germline J gene. V usage is TRBV7-9 and J usage is TRBJ1-4; D is unclear. The CDR3 spans 15 residues. The germline V gene has CDR1 SEHNR and CDR2 FQNEAQ (reference sequence). The CDR3 bases that were read are TGTGCCAGCAGCGCACCGACGGGGAATAATTCACCA. It translates to CASSAPTGNNSP. The full CDR3 reads CASSAPTGNNSPLFF.

Ten or more counts support this clone. With the read ending 3 residues before the CDR3 end, the germline J gene is used to fill in that end. V gene TRBV7-9 combines with J gene TRBJ2-4; maybe TRBD1 (6 bases). Per the germline V gene, CDR1 is SEHNR and CDR2 is FQNEAQ (reference sequence). This CDR3 region has 14 residues. The V end was cut by 5 bases, the J end by 9 bases, with 17 bases between. The CDR3 spells CASSPHGQSGIQYF. The sequenced part of the CDR3 DNA is TGTGCCAGCAGCCCCCACGGACAGAGCGGCATT.

This clone was detected a few times. The read terminates 3 residues before the CDR3 end, so the remaining end is supplied by the germline J gene. The rearrangement joins TRBV5-1 to TRBJ1-2; D may be TRBD1 (5 bases). The germline V gene encodes CDR1 SGHRS and CDR2 YFSETQ. The CDR3 is made up of 14 amino acids. The sequenced part of the CDR3 DNA is TGCGCCAGCAAAATGGACATTGGATCCTACGAC. Encoded protein: CASKMDIGSYD. The whole CDR3 region reads CASKMDIGSYDYTF.

This clone was detected ten times or more. The CDR3 end falls 3 residues outside the read, so it is completed with the germline J gene. The rearrangement uses TRBV7-8 and TRBJ1-2; possibly TRBD1 for D (5 bases). The germline V gene encodes CDR1 SGHVS and CDR2 FQNEAQ. The CDR3 consists of 16 residues. The sequenced part of the CDR3 DNA is TGTGCCAGCAGCTTAGAGCCAGGGAAAGTTCTATGGGGC. Amino acids: CASSLEPGKVLWG. The whole CDR3 reads CASSLEPGKVLWGYTF.